This passage covers 30 T cell receptor beta chains from one sample sequenced in a study of cytomegalovirus exposure and HLA in healthy donors. Method: immunoSEQ multiplex PCR; TCRdb's copy keeps in-frame clones and lacks some. This sample yields 65,000 to 80,000 clones, of which approximately 95% are seen a single time; over 2% belongs to the top ten. Sequencing used PBMCs. The origin of the receptors is a woman between 18 and 30 years old in good health and CMV-seronegative.

The sample holds one count of this clone. In DNA form, the CDR3 reads TGTGCCAGCAGCCAAGTGGCGGTAGGACTAGGCGCCTACAATGAGCAGTTCTTC. Amino acids: CASSQVAVGLGAYNEQFF. The chain joins TRBV4-2 to TRBJ2-1; 7 bases are shared with TRBD2. Germline values: CDR1 LGHNA, CDR2 YNFKEQ. Trimming took 1 base from V and 2 from J; bases not matched to a gene: 11. CDR3 size: 18 residues.

This chain uses TRBV29-1 with TRBJ1-2; 9 bases map to TRBD1. J gave up 5 bases and V 4 bases, and 14 bases lay outside the gene matches. Germline-derived CDR1 and CDR2 are SQVTM and ANQGSEA. CDR3 length: 16 residues. As DNA, the CDR3 is TGCAGCGTTGGATTCCTGGGGGGACAGGGAAGTTATGGCTACACCTTC. Its translation is CSVGFLGGQGSYGYTF. Based on the CDR3 plus reference TRBV29-1 and TRBJ1-2, the full variable domain is SAVISQKPSRDICQRGTSLTIQCQVDSQVTMMFWYRQQPGQSLTLIATANQGSEATYESGFVIDKFPISRPNLTFSTLTVSNMSPEDSSIYLCSVGFLGGQGSYGYTFGSGTRLTVV.

V is TRBV6-5 and J is TRBJ2-7; weak D call: TRBD2 (5 bases). The CDR3 totals 15 residues. Germline CDR1 is MNHEY and CDR2 is SVGAGI. V lost 6 bases and J lost 0, with 15 bases in between. CDR3: CASRPLASSSYEQYF. In DNA, the CDR3 is TGTGCCAGCAGGCCCCTAGCCTCCAGCTCCTACGAGCAGTACTTC.

This sequence joins TRBV9 and TRBJ1-1, with D uncertain. The CDR3 sequence is 13 residues long. V shed 4 bases and J shed 1 base, with 8 bases lying between them. Germline CDR1 is SGDLS and CDR2 is YYNGEE. The CDR3, as DNA: TGTGCCAGCAGCACCCGACAGAACACTGAAGCTTTCTTT. This gives the protein CASSTRQNTEAFF.

For the CDR3, the DNA is TGTGCCAGCAGCCAAGAACCTCCGACAGGGCAGACTAATGAAAAACTGTTTTTT. It encodes CASSQEPPTGQTNEKLFF. The V call is TRBV4-2, the J call TRBJ1-4, with 7 nucleotides matching TRBD1. Germline V gives CDR1 LGHNA, CDR2 YNFKEQ. With V trimmed by 0 bases and J by 2 bases, 9 bases remained unmatched. The CDR3 covers 18 residues.

The rearrangement uses TRBV27 and TRBJ2-7, with TRBD1 matching 11 bases. V dropped 2 bases and J dropped 7; count of bases not matched to a gene: 7. There are 15 residues in the CDR3. CDR1 and CDR2 from the germline V gene are MNHEY and SMNVEV (reference sequence). The DNA for the CDR3 is TGTGCCAGCAGTTTACTCGGGACAGGGGGAGGGGAGCAGTACTTC. Encoded protein: CASSLLGTGGGEQYF.

V gene TRBV2 combines with J gene TRBJ1-3; perhaps TRBD1 as D (6 bases). There are 15 residues in the CDR3. Germline CDR1 is SNHLY and CDR2 is FYNNEI. V was shortened by 7 bases and J by 2 bases, with 15 bases between the two germline ends. CDR3 nucleotide sequence: TGTGCCAGCAAGGTTTTCCGGGACACTGGAAACACCATATATTTT. It translates to CASKVFRDTGNTIYF.

The gene calls are TRBV4-1 and TRBJ1-1, with TRBD1 identical over 7 bases. CDR3 length: 15 residues. The V gene's germline CDR1 is MGHRA and CDR2 YSYEKL. Trimming removed 1 base from V and 4 bases from J; junction bases left unmatched: 6. The CDR3 DNA is TGCGCCAGCAGCCAAGTAGAAGGGGGCCGCACTGAAGCTTTCTTT. Translated, it gives CASSQVEGGRTEAFF.

The chain recombines TRBV19 with TRBJ1-1, with unresolved D. Trimming took off 1 base at V and 1 base at J, with 4 bases between the two ends. In germline, CDR1 is LNHDA, CDR2 SQIVND (reference sequence). The CDR3 loop spans 13 amino acids. DNA for the CDR3: TGTGCCAGTAGTATAGTAGAGAACACTGAAGCTTTCTTT. Protein sequence: CASSIVENTEAFF.

The sample holds one count of this clone. The chain recombines TRBV6-5 with TRBJ2-1; 9 nucleotides match TRBD2. Germline V gene data show CDR1 as MNHEY and CDR2 as SVGAGI. The CDR3 totals 15 residues. V dropped 4 bases and J dropped 7; count of bases not matched to a gene: 8. The CDR3 here is CASSLPGREGNEQFF. The CDR3 DNA sequence: TGTGCCAGCAGTTTACCGGGGCGGGAGGGGAATGAGCAGTTCTTC.

The genes are TRBV29-1 and TRBJ2-1, with D possibly being TRBD2 (5 bases). The germline CDR1 and CDR2 sequences are SQVTM and ANQGSEA. With 6 bases removed from V and 1 base from J, the gap between germline ends came to 19 bases. The CDR3 has 16 residues. In nucleotides, the CDR3 is TGCAGCGTCGAATTACCAGCGGAATTATCCTACAATGAGCAGTTCTTC. Residues: CSVELPAELSYNEQFF.

This chain joins TRBV6-4 and TRBJ2-2, with 9 nucleotides matching TRBD1. V trimming: 0 bases; J trimming: 4 bases; junction bases outside the gene matches: 0. Germline values: CDR1 MRHNA, CDR2 SNTAGT. The CDR3 extends over 15 amino acids. CDR3 sequence (DNA): TGTGCCAGCAGTGACTCGACAGGGGGCACCGGGGAGCTGTTTTTT. This sequence encodes CASSDSTGGTGELFF.

The rearrangement links TRBV5-6 to TRBJ2-2; 10 positions match TRBD2. V trimming: 4 bases; J trimming: 0 bases; junction bases outside the gene matches: 3. CDR3 length equals 16 residues. Germline values: CDR1 SGHDT, CDR2 YYEEEE. Here the CDR3 DNA reads TGTGCCAGCAGCCTAGCGGGGGACTCGAACACCGGGGAGCTGTTTTTT. Translated: CASSLAGDSNTGELFF.

This chain uses TRBV7-8 with TRBJ1-4, with TRBD1 identical over 8 bases. This CDR3 region has 13 residues. Trimming cost V 5 bases and J 7 bases; bases outside gene matches: 3. CDR1 SGHVS and CDR2 FQNEAQ come from the germline V gene. CDR3 amino acids: CASSGTGPEKLFF. In DNA form, the CDR3 reads TGTGCCAGCAGCGGGACAGGACCTGAAAAACTGTTTTTT.

This clone came up once. The rearrangement uses TRBV4-1 and TRBJ2-5; 9 nucleotides line up with TRBD2. This CDR3 has 15 residues. The V gene's germline CDR1 is MGHRA and CDR2 YSYEKL. Trimming cost V 1 base and J 5 bases; bases outside gene matches: 5. For the CDR3, the DNA is TGCGCCAGCAGCCAAGGCGGGGGGGCCGCCGAGACCCAGTACTTC. Translated: CASSQGGGAAETQYF.

The rearrangement uses TRBV6-6 and TRBJ1-2; D possibly corresponds to TRBD1 (5 bases). The length of the CDR3 is 12 residues. The germline CDR1 and CDR2 sequences are MNHNY and SVGAGI (reference sequence). V lost 9 bases to trimming and J lost 4 bases, with 12 bases between them. This CDR3 reads CASQGIRYGYTF. CDR3 sequence (DNA): TGTGCCAGTCAGGGTATTCGCTATGGCTACACCTTC.

This clone showed up just once. The V call is TRBV27, the J call TRBJ1-5, with D possibly TRBD1 on 5 matching bases. Germline V lookup: CDR1 MNHEY, CDR2 SMNVEV (reference sequence). This CDR3 has 13 amino acids. V lost 3 bases, J lost 4 bases, and 7 bases lay in between. The CDR3 bases are TGTGCCAGCAGTTTTTCAGGGAATCAGCCCCAGCATTTT. Its translation is CASSFSGNQPQHF.

Worth noting for this clone: Germline and junction disagree at one end, which may indicate a read error. The CDR3 loop is CASSEGTASSYEQYF. The CDR3, as DNA: TGTGCCAGCAGCGAAGGGACAGCGAGCTCCTACGAGCAGTACTTC. V gene TRBV2 combines with J gene TRBJ2-7, with 7 positions matching TRBD1. Germline CDR1 is SNHLY and CDR2 is FYNNEI. CDR3 length: 15 residues.

Only one count was recorded for this clone. The rearrangement links TRBV29-1 to TRBJ1-1; D uncertain. V was trimmed by 5 bases and J by 3 bases, leaving 13 bases between them. This CDR3 comprises 13 residues. Germline CDR1 and CDR2: SQVTM and ANQGSEA. Here the CDR3 reads CSVYLTADTEAFF. The CDR3, as DNA: TGCAGCGTTTACCTAACGGCGGACACTGAAGCTTTCTTT.

The chain recombines TRBV9 with TRBJ2-1, with 13 bases identical to TRBD2. This CDR3 comprises 15 residues. The V gene end was trimmed by 4 bases and the J gene end by 7 bases; junction bases not matched to a gene: 5. CDR1 is SGDLS, CDR2 YYNGEE, per germline. Here the CDR3 reads CASSWGTSGTNEQFF. The DNA for the CDR3 is TGTGCCAGCAGCTGGGGGACTAGCGGGACTAATGAGCAGTTCTTC.

The chain recombines TRBV19 with TRBJ1-5, with a weak D call TRBD1 (5 bases). CDR1 is LNHDA and CDR2 is SQIVND in the germline V gene (reference sequence). V lost 6 bases, J lost 9 bases, and 21 bases lay in between. The CDR3 runs 15 residues. The CDR3 DNA follows: TGTGCCAGTAGAAACAGCGATCGGGGGTCGCGGCCCCAGCATTTT. It yields the protein CASRNSDRGSRPQHF.

J is TRBJ2-1 and V is TRBV28; TRBD2 might be the D (6 bases). The ends were cut back, 8 bases at V and 3 bases at J, with 8 bases in the middle. In germline, CDR1 is MDHEN, CDR2 SYDVKM. The CDR3 loop spans 12 amino acids. The CDR3 region is CASVADYNEQFF. The CDR3 region has the DNA TGTGCCAGCGTAGCGGACTACAATGAGCAGTTCTTC.

The J gene is TRBJ1-2, the V gene TRBV10-3; 11 bases fit TRBD1. The trim removed 6 bases at V and 7 bases at J, leaving 7 bases unmatched. From germline, CDR1 is ENHRY and CDR2 SYGVKD. This CDR3 has 14 amino acids. Here the CDR3 reads CAISQGQGVSGYTF. DNA for the CDR3: TGTGCCATCAGCCAGGGACAGGGGGTCAGTGGCTACACCTTC.

The chain carries TRBV6-5 and TRBJ2-1; no reliable D call. Trimming took off 0 bases at V and 4 bases at J, with 13 bases between the two ends. Germline V gene data show CDR1 as MNHEY and CDR2 as SVGAGI. The CDR3 consists of 16 residues. CDR3 sequence: CASSYSGQNLYNEQFF. The CDR3 coding sequence is TGTGCCAGCAGTTACTCTGGGCAGAACCTTTACAATGAGCAGTTCTTC.

The chain combines TRBV6-5 with TRBJ1-1; a possible D gene is TRBD1 (5 bases). There are 14 residues in the CDR3. The germline V gene encodes CDR1 MNHEY and CDR2 SVGAGI. Trimming left V 0 bases short and J 5 bases short, with 10 bases between. The CDR3: CASSYSGGVTEAFF. CDR3 nucleotides: TGTGCCAGCAGTTACTCGGGAGGGGTGACTGAAGCTTTCTTT.

The rearrangement uses TRBV6-1 and TRBJ2-3; tentatively, D is TRBD2 (6 bases). Germline V gene data show CDR1 as MNHNS and CDR2 as SASEGT. V lost 0 bases and J 0 bases, leaving 7 bases between the germline ends. There are 15 residues in the CDR3. CDR3 bases: TGTGCCAGCAGTGAAGCGGGGGGAAGCACAGATACGCAGTATTTT. Translating gives CASSEAGGSTDTQYF.

The V gene is TRBV4-1, the J gene TRBJ1-6; no definite D call. Germline values: CDR1 MGHRA, CDR2 YSYEKL. CDR3 length: 15 amino acids. V was pared by 4 bases and J by 8 bases, with 15 bases between. In DNA form, the CDR3 reads TGCGCCAGCAGCCCCCACTGGAGGTTGGATTCACCCCTCCACTTT. This translates into CASSPHWRLDSPLHF.

This chain links TRBV7-2 with TRBJ1-1; TRBD1 might be the D (5 bases). The CDR3 covers 13 residues. Per the germline V gene, CDR1 is SGHTA and CDR2 is FQGNSA. V was pared by 10 bases and J by 5 bases, with 17 bases between. As DNA, the CDR3 is TGTGCCACTCTTATAGGGGTTAAAACTGAAGCTTTCTTT. Its protein product is CATLIGVKTEAFF.

V and J are TRBV6-5 and TRBJ2-2, with D hard to call. Germline CDR1 reads MNHEY; CDR2 reads SVGAGI. Trimming removed 7 bases at V and 0 bases at J, with 6 bases between. The CDR3 runs to 13 residues. CDR3 sequence reads: CASNTANTGELFF. The CDR3 region has the DNA TGTGCCAGCAACACAGCGAACACCGGGGAGCTGTTTTTT.

The chain links TRBV7-9 to TRBJ2-7; 7 bases line up with TRBD1. Germline assignment: CDR1 SEHNR and CDR2 FQNEAQ (reference sequence). Trimming at V came to 3 bases and at J to 5 bases, leaving 7 bases not matched to a gene. This CDR3 region has 14 residues. The CDR3 reads CASSLTGSPDEQYF. CDR3 in DNA: TGTGCCAGCAGCTTGACAGGGTCCCCGGACGAGCAGTACTTC.